A single T cell receptor (beta chain) is shown here with its context. These data are taken from a study of blood T cell repertoires in COVID-19. Original analysis: Quantification of nucleated cells was approximated via reference gene primer amplification. This table comes from immunoSEQ multiplex PCR, and its TCRdb copy is limited to in-frame clones, with some not included. That table is the source of V, J and clone size, and D and trimming were worked out from the DNA. The sample includes 55,000 to 90,000 clones, about nine tenths of them seen just once. Germline lookup yields CDR1 MRHNA and CDR2 SNTAGT. The length of the CDR3 is 15 residues. With 4 bases removed from V and 8 bases from J, the gap between germline ends came to 17 bases.

V and J are TRBV6-4 and TRBJ1-4; D is unclear. The sample was peripheral blood. The receptor comes from a woman in her sixties with acute or convalescent COVID-19. The CDR3 reads CASSVDKAPGEKLFF. The CDR3 region has the DNA TGTGCCAGCAGTGTCGACAAAGCCCCGGGGGAAAAACTGTTTTTT.